What follows are 18 T cell receptor beta chains derived from one specimen sequenced in a study of shared clonotypes between healthy human individuals. Clones were sequenced by immunoSEQ multiplex PCR, and TCRdb holds only the in-frame ones, with some missing. This sample carries almost 750,000 clones, 55% to 80% of them seen once, and the ten largest clones take more than 1.5%. The specimen was memory CD4+ T cells sorted from blood. Subset given: CD45RA-negative fraction. These receptors all come from a woman aged 30 to 39 in good health.

The chain couples TRBV19 to TRBJ2-7, with TRBD2 identical over 11 bases. The CDR3 has 15 residues. The V and J ends lost 5 bases and 1 base, in that order; junction bases with no gene match: 4. Germline V lookup: CDR1 LNHDA, CDR2 SQIVND (reference sequence). CDR3 protein: CASSSTSGSSYEQYF. CDR3 nucleotides: TGTGCCAGTAGTTCTACTAGCGGGAGTTCCTACGAGCAGTACTTC.

This rearrangement joins TRBV7-9 to TRBJ2-1; 9 bases line up with TRBD2. This CDR3 is built from 18 residues. The germline CDR1 and CDR2 sequences are SEHNR and FQNEAQ (reference sequence). J gave up 4 bases and V 2 bases, and 12 bases lay outside the gene matches. The CDR3 DNA reads as TGTGCCAGCAGCTTAAGTACCTTCGTGACTAGCGGATACAATGAGCAGTTCTTC. Its protein is CASSLSTFVTSGYNEQFF. Together with reference TRBV7-9 and TRBJ2-1, the CDR3 gives the full variable domain: DTGVSQNPRHKITKRGQNVTFRCDPISEHNRLYWYRQTLGQGPEFLTYFQNEAQLEKSRLLSDRFSAERPKGSFSTLEIQRTEQGDSAMYLCASSLSTFVTSGYNEQFFGPGTRLTVL.

V is TRBV6-1 and J is TRBJ2-4; D might be TRBD1 (6 bases). The V end lost 2 bases, the J end lost 0 bases, and 8 bases lay between the germline ends. This CDR3 spans 15 amino acids. Germline V gives CDR1 MNHNS, CDR2 SASEGT. The CDR3 nucleotides read TGTGCCAGCAGTGAAAGACAGGTAGCCAAAAACATTCAGTACTTC. It specifies CASSERQVAKNIQYF.

This clone was picked up a small number of times. The rearrangement uses TRBV28 and TRBJ2-3, with TRBD2 matching 11 bases. The CDR3 has 15 residues. CDR1 and CDR2 from the germline V gene are MDHEN and SYDVKM. J gave up 3 bases and V 6 bases, and 5 bases lay outside the gene matches. CDR3 sequence: CASRTGTSGTDTQYF. CDR3 nucleotides: TGTGCCAGCAGAACCGGGACTAGCGGAACAGATACGCAGTATTTT.

Remarks on this clone: Distinct nucleotide sequences in the sample also encode this CDR3. This sequence joins TRBV5-1 and TRBJ2-3, with D perhaps matching TRBD2 (6 bases). Trimming removed 4 bases from V and 2 bases from J, with 17 bases in between. CDR1 and CDR2 (germline): SGHRS, YFSETQ. This CDR3 has 16 amino acids. Written as DNA, the CDR3 is TGCGCCAGCAGCCCGGGCGAGCTAGCGACCACAGATACGCAGTATTTT. This encodes CASSPGELATTDTQYF.

This chain joins TRBV10-2 and TRBJ2-1, with 8 positions matching TRBD2. This CDR3 spans 14 amino acids. Germline assignment: CDR1 WSHSY and CDR2 SAAADI. V lost 6 bases and J lost 9; bases outside the gene matches: 10. The CDR3 nucleotides read TGCGCCAGCAGGAGTCCCGGGAGGGCCGCTGAGCAGTTCTTC. Its translation: CASRSPGRAAEQFF.

The rearrangement uses TRBV29-1 and TRBJ2-5; D is uncertain. The V end lost 6 bases, the J end lost 2 bases, and 10 bases lay between the germline ends. From germline, CDR1 is SQVTM and CDR2 ANQGSEA. The CDR3 totals 12 residues. CDR3: CSVKRAQETQYF. In nucleotides, the CDR3 is TGCAGCGTAAAACGGGCACAAGAGACCCAGTACTTC.

This chain links TRBV11-2 with TRBJ2-7; weak D call: TRBD1 (6 bases). V lost 5 bases to trimming and J lost 3 bases, with 14 bases between them. From germline, CDR1 is SGHAT and CDR2 FQNNGV. This CDR3 is built from 14 residues. CDR3 loop: CASSPLTGLYEQYF. The CDR3 DNA is TGTGCCAGCAGCCCTTTGACAGGACTCTACGAGCAGTACTTC.

This clone was detected only a few times. The chain recombines TRBV7-2 with TRBJ2-1; 12 bases map to TRBD2. The V segment lost 5 bases and the J segment 9 bases; nucleotides outside the gene matches: 11. This CDR3 contains 16 residues. Per the germline V gene, CDR1 is SGHTA and CDR2 is FQGNSA. CDR3 sequence reads: CASSPPGLAGGIEQFF. CDR3 bases: TGTGCCAGCAGCCCACCGGGGCTAGCGGGGGGGATTGAGCAGTTCTTC.

As for this clone: A much larger clone lies one base from this, so it may be a read error. Additional DNA sequences in this sample encode the identical CDR3. The chain joins TRBV7-9 to TRBJ1-1, with 7 bases fitting TRBD1. Germline V gene lookup returns CDR1 SEHNR and CDR2 FQNEAQ (reference sequence). The CDR3 extends over 13 amino acids. V lost 2 bases and J lost 3; bases outside the gene matches: 0. The CDR3 reads CASSLTGDTEAFF. The CDR3 DNA reads TGTGCCAGCAGCTTAACAGGGGACACTGAAGCTTTCTTT. Combining the CDR3 with reference TRBV7-9 and TRBJ1-1 gives the whole variable domain DTGVSQNPRHKITKRGQNVTFRCDPISEHNRLYWYRQTLGQGPEFLTYFQNEAQLEKSRLLSDRFSAERPKGSFSTLEIQRTEQGDSAMYLCASSLTGDTEAFFGQGTRLTVV.

V is TRBV7-2 and J is TRBJ1-4; no clear D gene. Germline V lookup: CDR1 SGHTA, CDR2 FQGNSA. This CDR3 region has 17 residues. With 2 bases removed from V and 0 bases from J, the gap between germline ends came to 13 bases. CDR3 nucleotide sequence: TGTGCCAGCAGCTTACAATCCGGACTTGCAACTAATGAAAAACTGTTTTTT. This codes for CASSLQSGLATNEKLFF.

The table lists this clone with a count of one. V usage is TRBV20-1 and J usage is TRBJ2-7; D gene ambiguous. This CDR3 comprises 10 residues. Trimming took off 3 bases at V and 4 bases at J, with 4 bases between the two ends. CDR1 is DFQATT and CDR2 is SNEGSKA in the germline V gene (reference sequence). This CDR3 is CSARLYEQYF. CDR3 coding DNA: TGCAGTGCTAGGTTGTACGAGCAGTACTTC.

The chain uses TRBV29-1 and TRBJ2-2; 8 bases map to TRBD2. Per the germline V gene, CDR1 is SQVTM and CDR2 is ANQGSEA. V shed 7 bases and J 5 bases; nucleotides not matched to a gene: 12. This CDR3 has 15 residues. CDR3 coding DNA: TGCAGCGGGGCCCGAGCGGGAGTGCAAACCGGGGAGCTGTTTTTT. Encoded protein: CSGARAGVQTGELFF.

This clone has more than one count but fewer than ten. V usage is TRBV7-8 and J usage is TRBJ1-4; 11 bases are shared with TRBD1. CDR1 is SGHVS and CDR2 is FQNEAQ in the germline V gene. The ends lost 5 bases at V and 10 bases at J; junction bases unmatched: 9. The CDR3 consists of 15 residues. The CDR3 DNA sequence: TGTGCCAGCAGCCCGGTCCGGACAGGGGGCTCAAAACTGTTTTTT. Amino acids: CASSPVRTGGSKLFF. Full variable domain (remainder filled in from reference TRBV7-8 and TRBJ1-4): GAGVSQSPRYKVAKRGQDVALRCDPISGHVSLFWYQQALGQGPEFLTYFQNEAQLDKSGLPSDRFFAERPEGSVSTLKIQRTQQEDSAVYLCASSPVRTGGSKLFFGSGTQLSVL.

As regards this clone: Other DNA sequences within the sample encode an identical CDR3. The rearrangement uses TRBV5-1 and TRBJ1-4; the D is unclear. This CDR3 region has 15 residues. From germline, CDR1 is SGHRS and CDR2 YFSETQ. Trimming stripped 0 bases from V and 3 bases from J, with 9 bases between. Here the CDR3 reads CASSLGGFSNEKLFF. The CDR3 nucleotides read TGCGCCAGCAGCTTGGGCGGGTTCTCTAATGAAAAACTGTTTTTT.

This chain uses TRBV30 with TRBJ1-4; D might be TRBD1 (6 bases). Trimming shortened V by 4 bases and J by 7 bases, and 22 bases separated the two germline ends. Germline CDR1 GTSNPN, CDR2 SVGIG (reference sequence). This CDR3 has 16 residues. The CDR3 DNA reads as TGTGCCTGGAACCACCTTGGTTTGGGGGCGCGTGAAAAACTGTTTTTT. It translates to CAWNHLGLGAREKLFF.

This clone was seen just once. The J gene is TRBJ1-4, the V gene TRBV28; D is ambiguous. The ends were cut back, 10 bases at V and 7 bases at J, with 19 bases in the middle. CDR3 length: 14 amino acids. The germline CDR1 and CDR2 sequences are MDHEN and SYDVKM. Written as DNA, the CDR3 is TGTGCCACCGGAGTAGGTTCGAAAAGTGAAAAACTGTTTTTT. The encoded protein is CATGVGSKSEKLFF.

This clone was counted a few times. The gene calls are TRBV6-6 and TRBJ1-5; 7 bases agree with TRBD1. Germline values: CDR1 MNHNY, CDR2 SVGAGI (reference sequence). The CDR3 sequence is 13 residues long. The trim removed 5 bases at V and 5 bases at J, leaving 3 bases unmatched. CDR3 in DNA: TGTGCCAGCAGTCCCAGGGGGGATCAGCCCCAGCATTTT. It encodes CASSPRGDQPQHF.